This entry is about one T cell receptor beta chain. Profiling relied on immunoSEQ multiplex PCR, and the TCRdb table lists in-frame clones only, not all of them. This table has fewer than 500,000 clones, approximately 92% appearing once. V dropped 7 bases and J dropped 4; count of bases not matched to a gene: 7. The CDR3 runs 14 residues. Germline V gives CDR1 MNHEY, CDR2 SVGAGI. The record originates from a study of control samples from healthy donors and cancer patients. The J gene is TRBJ1-2, the V gene TRBV6-5; 9 bases line up with TRBD1. The sequencing input was PBMCs. This sequence was found in a man aged 40-49 years with head and neck cancer. The CDR3 DNA is TGTGCCAGCACGGGGGGACAGGGAGGCTATGGCTACACCTTC. Amino acid sequence: CASTGGQGGYGYTF.